The 4 T cell receptor beta chains given below trace back to one sample, sequenced in a study of cytomegalovirus exposure and HLA in healthy donors (dated by TCRdb to 2017 to 2019). Receptors were amplified or captured by the immunoSEQ multiplex PCR assay. The multiplex PCR relied on a mix of 60 forward primers for TCR Vbeta segments and 13 reverse primers for TCR Jbeta segments. Drawn from immuneACCESS, this table holds only the in-frame rearrangements with V and J called that TCRdb kept. Clones are partly lost; checked studies trace under half to an unresolved V gene and leave the rest unexplained. The sample contains approximately 110,000 clones, 76% of them found a single time. In total, the top ten clones hold roughly 8% of the sample. The sample taken for sequencing was PBMCs. The source is a woman aged 50 to 60 in good health and CMV-seropositive.

This chain uses TRBV14 with TRBJ1-1; a possible D gene is TRBD1 (6 bases). Germline loops: CDR1 SGHDN, CDR2 FVKESK. The CDR3 runs 13 residues. V was trimmed by 3 bases and J by 5 bases, leaving 10 bases between them. DNA of the CDR3: TGTGCCAGCAGCCACCTTACAGGGACTGAAGCTTTCTTT. Its protein product is CASSHLTGTEAFF.

The gene calls are TRBV18 and TRBJ2-3; TRBD2 agrees at 11 bases. The CDR3 has 15 amino acids. Germline CDR1 and CDR2: KGHSH and LQKENI. V was clipped by 3 bases and J by 2 bases; unmatched bases: 1. Here the CDR3 DNA reads TGTGCCAGCTCACCGGGACTAGCGGCCACAGATACGCAGTATTTT. Translation: CASSPGLAATDTQYF.

This chain joins TRBV25-1 and TRBJ1-2; 12 bases agree with TRBD1. The ends lost 4 bases at V and 4 bases at J; junction bases unmatched: 13. The CDR3 runs to 18 residues. The V gene's germline CDR1 is MGHDK and CDR2 SYGVNS. This CDR3 reads CASSGRTGTGGRIYGYTF. In DNA form, the CDR3 reads TGTGCCAGCAGTGGTCGAACCGGGACAGGGGGCCGAATCTATGGCTACACCTTC.

Note on this clone: Germline and junction disagree at one end, which may indicate a read error. The chain recombines TRBV7-9 with TRBJ2-2; TRBD2 matches at 11 bases. The length of the CDR3 is 16 residues. The germline CDR1 and CDR2 sequences are SEHNR and FQNEAQ (reference sequence). CDR3 amino acids: CSSSILAGGNTGELFF. The CDR3 DNA sequence: TGTTCCAGCAGCATTCTAGCGGGAGGGAACACCGGGGAGCTGTTTTTT. The variable domain in full, with the rest retrieved from reference TRBV7-9 and TRBJ2-2, is DTGVSQNPRHKITKRGQNVTFRCDPISEHNRLYWYRQTLGQGPEFLTYFQNEAQLEKSRLLSDRFSAERPKGSFSTLEIQRTEQGDSAMYLCSSSILAGGNTGELFFGEGSRLTVL.